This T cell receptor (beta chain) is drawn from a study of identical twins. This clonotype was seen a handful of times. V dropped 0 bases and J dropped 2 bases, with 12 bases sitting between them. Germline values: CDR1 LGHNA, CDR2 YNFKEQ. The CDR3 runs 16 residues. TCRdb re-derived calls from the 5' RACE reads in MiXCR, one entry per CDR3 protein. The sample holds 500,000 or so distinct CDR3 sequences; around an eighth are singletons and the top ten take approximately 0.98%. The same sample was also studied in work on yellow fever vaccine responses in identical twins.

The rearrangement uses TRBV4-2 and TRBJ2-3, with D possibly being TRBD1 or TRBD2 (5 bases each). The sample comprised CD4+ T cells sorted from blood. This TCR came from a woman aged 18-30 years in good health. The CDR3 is CASSQDRTGTTDTQYF. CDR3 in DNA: TGTGCCAGCAGCCAAGATCGTACGGGGACCACAGATACGCAGTATTTT.